The rows below give T cell receptor beta chains drawn from one sample of a study of blood T cell repertoires in COVID-19. Clones were sequenced by immunoSEQ multiplex PCR, and TCRdb holds only the in-frame ones, with some missing. The repertoire includes about 340,000 clones, more than 75% of them detected once, and approximately 3.5% sits in the top ten. Source material: peripheral blood. The source is a woman between 18 and 29 years old who had recovered from COVID-19. The CDR3 runs from the conserved cysteine through the conserved F or W. D genes are given only for firm matches. Clone size appears in some rows only: once, few, many, or a class for an expanded clone.

cdr3_nt,cdr3_aa,j_call,v_call,clone_size,d_call
TGTGCCACCTCCCTGAACCCGGGACAGGACACCGGGGAGCTGTTTTTT,CATSLNPGQDTGELFF,TRBJ2-2,TRBV9,NA,TRBD1
TGTGCTAGTGGTTACAACCTTTTGGGACAGGGCCTCAATGAGCAGTTCTTC,CASGYNLLGQGLNEQFF,TRBJ2-1,TRBV12-5,NA,TRBD1
TGTGCCAGCAGCTTGGAACAGGGGAGGTATGGCTACACCTTC,CASSLEQGRYGYTF,TRBJ1-2,TRBV5-5,NA,TRBD1
TGCAGCGTTGAGAGACGGGACATTCGCAATGGCTACACCTTC,CSVERRDIRNGYTF,TRBJ1-2,TRBV29-1,NA,NA
TGCGCCAGCAGCCAAGTCCTGACTAGCGCATACAATGAGCAGTTCTTC,CASSQVLTSAYNEQFF,TRBJ2-1,TRBV4-3,NA,TRBD2
TGTGCCAGCAGTTTATACGAGGGAATAGACGGCACTGAAGCTTTCTTT,CASSLYEGIDGTEAFF,TRBJ1-1,TRBV27,NA,NA
TGCGCCAGCGCCGAGACTGCCTCTGGGGCCAACGTCCTGACTTTC,CASAETASGANVLTF,TRBJ2-6,TRBV5-1,NA,NA
TGTGCCAGCAGCCCACGACAGGGGTCCGGAAACACCATATATTTT,CASSPRQGSGNTIYF,TRBJ1-3,TRBV7-6,NA,TRBD1
TGTGCCAGTAGTCACCGCCGGGGGGGAAACTATGGCTACACCTTC,CASSHRRGGNYGYTF,TRBJ1-2,TRBV19,once,NA
TGCGCCAGCAGCCAAGATTTGCTAGCAGGAGAGACCCAGTACTTC,CASSQDLLAGETQYF,TRBJ2-5,TRBV4-3,NA,NA
TGCGCCAGCAGCCAAGTAGTGGAGGGGGCAGCCAAAAACATTCAGTACTTC,CASSQVVEGAAKNIQYF,TRBJ2-4,TRBV4-1,NA,NA
TGTGCCAGTAGTCCCCATTGGGGGGGGAACACTGAAGCTTTCTTT,CASSPHWGGNTEAFF,TRBJ1-1,TRBV19,NA,NA
TGTGCCAGCTCACAACCCACAGTGGATGGCTACACCTTC,CASSQPTVDGYTF,TRBJ1-2,TRBV18,NA,NA
TGTGCCAGCAGCTTAGGAGAATTCTCTGGAAACACCATATATTTT,CASSLGEFSGNTIYF,TRBJ1-3,TRBV7-2,NA,NA
TGTGCCAGCAGTTTATCCGACGGGGGGACGAGAGCTTTCTTT,CASSLSDGGTRAFF,TRBJ1-1,TRBV27,NA,NA
TGCGCCAGCAGCTACGGGACAAGGGAGGAGACCCAGTACTTC,CASSYGTREETQYF,TRBJ2-5,TRBV5-1,NA,NA
TGTGCCAGCAGTTCTGCCCACGGACAGGGCCCAGCTGGTAATGAAAAACTGTTTTTT,CASSSAHGQGPAGNEKLFF,TRBJ1-4,TRBV28,NA,TRBD1
TGTGCCACCAGCAGAGAGAGGTTGAACACCGGGGAGCTGTTTTTT,CATSRERLNTGELFF,TRBJ2-2,TRBV15,NA,NA
TGTGCCAGCAGCTCGGGGACAGGGGATCTGTTTTTT,CASSSGTGDLFF,TRBJ1-4,TRBV7-2,NA,TRBD1
TGTGCCAGCAGCCAACAGGGAATCGGTCAGCCCCAGCATTTT,CASSQQGIGQPQHF,TRBJ1-5,TRBV6-5,NA,NA
TGTGCCAGCAGCCTTGAAGGGGTGGGGGCGGACTACAATGAGCAGTTCTTC,CASSLEGVGADYNEQFF,TRBJ2-1,TRBV7-2,NA,NA
TGTGCCAGCAACATGGGTCGAAGCGGGAGCACAGATACGCAGTATTTT,CASNMGRSGSTDTQYF,TRBJ2-3,TRBV28,NA,NA
TGTGCCAGCAGACCTTTCGGACAGGGAGGGGGTGAAAAACTGTTTTTT,CASRPFGQGGGEKLFF,TRBJ1-4,TRBV27,once,TRBD1
TGTGCCAGCAGCCTACGTGCCCGACAGACCTACAATGAGCAGTTCTTC,CASSLRARQTYNEQFF,TRBJ2-1,TRBV7-8,NA,NA
TGTGCCAGCGGAAACCCTAGCGGGGGCACAGATACGCAGTATTTT,CASGNPSGGTDTQYF,TRBJ2-3,TRBV5-6,NA,TRBD2
TGTGCCACCAGGGAATCGGGACAGGCCTACACCGGGGAGCTGTTTTTT,CATRESGQAYTGELFF,TRBJ2-2,TRBV24-1,NA,TRBD1
TGTGCCAGCAGCTTTGGGGGCTCGGGCACAGATACGCAGTATTTT,CASSFGGSGTDTQYF,TRBJ2-3,TRBV5-4,NA,NA
TGTGCCAGCAGCTCTAGCGGGATGAGAAGAGAGACCCAGTACTTC,CASSSSGMRRETQYF,TRBJ2-5,TRBV7-2,NA,TRBD2
TGTGCCAGCAGTACCACAGGGGTGGGTGGCTACACCTTC,CASSTTGVGGYTF,TRBJ1-2,TRBV27,NA,TRBD1
TGTGCCAGCAGCATAACAGGGGGCTTGAATGAGCAGTTCTTC,CASSITGGLNEQFF,TRBJ2-1,TRBV5-5,NA,TRBD1
TGCGCCAGCAGCCCCTATCCGGCTAGCGGAGGGGACAATGAGCAGTTCTTC,CASSPYPASGGDNEQFF,TRBJ2-1,TRBV4-3,NA,TRBD2
TGCAGCGTGGCAGGGACAGCTAGCACAGATACGCAGTATTTT,CSVAGTASTDTQYF,TRBJ2-3,TRBV29-1,NA,TRBD1
TGTGCCAGTAGTATAGGCCCCCGGCGGGGGCTAGGACAGCCCCAGCATTTT,CASSIGPRRGLGQPQHF,TRBJ1-5,TRBV19,NA,NA
TGTGCCAGCAGCTTGGAACCCCTAGCCGATACGCAGTATTTT,CASSLEPLADTQYF,TRBJ2-3,TRBV5-6,NA,NA
TGTGCCAGCAGCTCTGGGCGGGGAAGCTCCTACAATGAGCAGTTCTTC,CASSSGRGSSYNEQFF,TRBJ2-1,TRBV7-9,NA,NA
TGTGCCAGCAGCCCGGGGACAAGAGCTAACTATGGCTACACCTTC,CASSPGTRANYGYTF,TRBJ1-2,TRBV5-5,NA,NA
TGTGCCAGCAGCGAGAGACTGGGACTGAATACGCAGTATTTT,CASSERLGLNTQYF,TRBJ2-3,TRBV9,NA,NA
TGTGCCAGCAGCCCGACAGGACTGAACACTGAAGCTTTCTTT,CASSPTGLNTEAFF,TRBJ1-1,TRBV7-6,NA,NA
TGTGCCAGCAGCTTAAGGACGGGGGACAGCTCCTACAATGAGCAGTTCTTC,CASSLRTGDSSYNEQFF,TRBJ2-1,TRBV7-2,NA,NA
TGTGCCAGCAGCTTACGGACACTAAACACTGAAGCTTTCTTT,CASSLRTLNTEAFF,TRBJ1-1,TRBV11-3,NA,NA
TGTGCCTGTGGGCCAAGACAAGAGACCCAGTACTTC,CACGPRQETQYF,TRBJ2-5,TRBV30,NA,NA
TGTGCCAGCAGCTTAGGAGAGGCCGCTAGCGGGAGTGATGAGCAGTTCTTC,CASSLGEAASGSDEQFF,TRBJ2-1,TRBV7-9,NA,TRBD2
TGTGCCAGAAGCTCCCCCCCGGGACAGGTGAGAGAGTACACCTTC,CARSSPPGQVREYTF,TRBJ1-2,TRBV5-3,once,TRBD1
TGTGCCAGCAGACCTATCTGGGAGGGAATCAATGAGCAGTTCTTC,CASRPIWEGINEQFF,TRBJ2-1,TRBV6-5,NA,TRBD2
TGTGCCAGCAGCCCACAGACAGGGACCACCGGGGAGCTGTTTTTT,CASSPQTGTTGELFF,TRBJ2-2,TRBV11-3,NA,TRBD1
TGTGCCAGCAGTTACTCCCCGACAGGGGACCAAGAGACCCAGTACTTC,CASSYSPTGDQETQYF,TRBJ2-5,TRBV6-2/TRBV6-3,NA,TRBD1
TGTGCCTGGAGTCCGGACAGGCTTGGCTATGGCTACACCTTC,CAWSPDRLGYGYTF,TRBJ1-2,TRBV30,NA,TRBD1
TGTGCCATCAGTGATGGTCGGGGGACCTCGAACAATGAGCAGTTCTTC,CAISDGRGTSNNEQFF,TRBJ2-1,TRBV10-3,once,NA
TGTGCCAGTAGGAGAGCGGGAGGAGGGATAGGGGTGCAGTTCTTC,CASRRAGGGIGVQFF,TRBJ2-1,TRBV19,NA,TRBD2
TGCAGCGTTGAGCGGCAGGGCGATGGCTACACCTTC,CSVERQGDGYTF,TRBJ1-2,TRBV29-1,NA,NA
TGTGCCAGCAGTGAAGCCGGGGGTCTGGACACCTTC,CASSEAGGLDTF,TRBJ1-2,TRBV6-1,NA,NA
TGTGCCAGCTCCCCGGAGGTGGCTAGGTGGCCAGATACGCAGTATTTT,CASSPEVARWPDTQYF,TRBJ2-3,TRBV5-4,once,NA
TGTGCCAGCAGTCTCCGGGACACCCCTCCGGACACTGAAGCTTTCTTT,CASSLRDTPPDTEAFF,TRBJ1-1,TRBV27,NA,NA
TGCAGCGGCAGCGAACAGGGGGGAACGCAGTATTTT,CSGSEQGGTQYF,TRBJ2-3,TRBV29-1,NA,TRBD1
TGTGCCAGCAGTCCGGACAGGAATAATTCACCCCTCCACTTT,CASSPDRNNSPLHF,TRBJ1-6,TRBV5-6,NA,TRBD1
TGTGCCAGTAGTGCGCTCCTGTTCGCGAACACCGGGGAGCTGTTTTTT,CASSALLFANTGELFF,TRBJ2-2,TRBV19,NA,NA